The 23 T cell receptor beta chains listed next were all sequenced from one sample in a study of circulating and synovial CD4+ cells in juvenile arthritis. Libraries were prepared by immunoSEQ multiplex PCR; TCRdb keeps only in-frame clonotypes and omits some of them. The table shows tens of thousands of clones, with roughly 93% occurring only once. Sequencing input: CD4+ T cells from blood. All receptors come from a human donor with juvenile idiopathic arthritis.

In DNA form, the CDR3 reads TGTGCCAGTAGTGCCAGCGGAGACTATGGCTACACCTTC. Translation gives CASSASGDYGYTF. The chain links TRBV19 to TRBJ1-2; no clear D gene. Germline lookup yields CDR1 LNHDA and CDR2 SQIVND (reference sequence). With 5 bases removed from V and 3 bases from J, the gap between germline ends came to 10 bases. The CDR3 contains 13 residues. The whole variable domain, remainder taken from reference TRBV19 and TRBJ1-2, is DGGITQSPKYLFRKEGQNVTLSCEQNLNHDAMYWYRQDPGQGLRLIYYSQIVNDFQKGDIAEGYSVSREKKESFPLTVTSAQKNPTAFYLCASSASGDYGYTFGSGTRLTVV.

The V call is TRBV7-9, the J call TRBJ2-7; a weak D match, TRBD1 (5 bases). The germline gives CDR1 SEHNR, CDR2 FQNEAQ (reference sequence). The V end lost 3 bases, the J end lost 3 bases, and 12 bases lay between the germline ends. This CDR3 region has 14 residues. In nucleotides, the CDR3 is TGTGCCAGCAGCTTGGGGCAGGGTAACTACGAGCAGTACTTC. As protein: CASSLGQGNYEQYF.

CDR3 nucleotide sequence: TGTGCCAGCAGTCCCCCCCCGGGACAGGGGCCGAGTGGCTACACCTTC. It is translated as CASSPPPGQGPSGYTF. The V call is TRBV28, the J call TRBJ1-2; 10 bases map to TRBD1. J was trimmed by 7 bases and V by 5 bases; bases with no gene match: 13. The germline CDR1 and CDR2 sequences are MDHEN and SYDVKM. The CDR3 spans 16 residues.

This chain joins TRBV2 and TRBJ2-1; 9 bases align to TRBD2. V gave up 2 bases and J gave up 2 bases; unmatched junction bases: 4. The germline CDR1 and CDR2 sequences are SNHLY and FYNNEI. The CDR3 is 16 residues long. In DNA form, the CDR3 reads TGTGCCAGCAGTGAACGTCTAGCGGGGACCTACAATGAGCAGTTCTTC. Translated, it gives CASSERLAGTYNEQFF.

CDR3 sequence reads: CASTPRAGWGQTQYF. The CDR3 DNA follows: TGTGCCAGCACCCCTAGAGCAGGTTGGGGGCAGACCCAGTACTTC. The chain carries TRBV27 and TRBJ2-5; D is perhaps TRBD1 (6 bases). Trimming stripped 7 bases from V and 6 bases from J, with 21 bases between. Germline assignment: CDR1 MNHEY and CDR2 SMNVEV (reference sequence). The CDR3 runs 15 residues.

This clone occurred once. This chain links TRBV27 with TRBJ2-2, with D unresolved. The CDR3 is made up of 14 amino acids. Trimming took 5 bases from V and 1 from J, leaving 8 bases between them. CDR1 MNHEY and CDR2 SMNVEV come from the germline V gene (reference sequence). The CDR3 spells CASSNDWNTGELFF. The DNA of the CDR3 is TGTGCCAGCAGTAATGACTGGAACACCGGGGAGCTGTTTTTT.

This chain connects TRBV11-2 to TRBJ1-5; 7 bases align to TRBD1. Trimming cost V 5 bases and J 4 bases; bases outside gene matches: 2. The CDR3 runs to 13 residues. From germline, CDR1 is SGHAT and CDR2 FQNNGV. The CDR3 protein is CASSRTGNQPQHF. Written as DNA, the CDR3 is TGTGCCAGCAGCCGGACAGGAAATCAGCCCCAGCATTTT.

Only one count was recorded for this clone. The chain recombines TRBV7-2 with TRBJ2-1; 8 bases are a match to TRBD2. Germline CDR1 is SGHTA and CDR2 is FQGNSA. The CDR3 totals 16 residues. V was pared by 5 bases and J by 4 bases, with 10 bases of the junction left unmatched. The CDR3 is CASSPRGAGEYNEQFF. The CDR3 nucleotides read TGTGCCAGCAGCCCCCGTGGAGCGGGAGAGTACAATGAGCAGTTCTTC.

This chain's CDR3 is CASRSGSRADTQYF. In nucleotides, the CDR3 is TGTGCCAGCAGGAGCGGGAGTAGGGCAGATACGCAGTATTTT. The chain carries TRBV28 and TRBJ2-3; 8 nucleotides line up with TRBD2. The CDR3 covers 14 residues. Losses at the gene ends were 6 bases for V and 4 bases for J; bases not matched to a gene: 6. Germline CDR1 reads MDHEN; CDR2 reads SYDVKM.

The chain recombines TRBV7-2 with TRBJ1-2; 10 bases match TRBD1. The CDR3 extends over 14 amino acids. Per germline, CDR1 SGHTA and CDR2 FQGNSA. Germline trimming cut 5 bases from V and 4 bases from J; bases unmatched to any gene: 4. The CDR3 DNA reads as TGTGCCAGCAGCGGACAGGGGGTTGGCTATGGCTACACCTTC. This gives the protein CASSGQGVGYGYTF.

The gene calls are TRBV2 and TRBJ2-7; 9 bases align to TRBD1. Germline CDR1 SNHLY, CDR2 FYNNEI. V shed 9 bases, J shed 2 bases, and the junction held 11 bases outside the gene matches. The CDR3 runs 15 residues. CDR3 protein: CASESGTGSTYEQYF. As DNA, the CDR3 is TGTGCCAGTGAATCCGGGACAGGGAGTACCTACGAGCAGTACTTC.

This chain uses TRBV28 with TRBJ1-5; 9 bases match TRBD1. V dropped 4 bases and J dropped 0; count of bases not matched to a gene: 10. Per the germline V gene, CDR1 is MDHEN and CDR2 is SYDVKM. CDR3 size: 18 residues. The CDR3 DNA reads TGTGCCAGCAGTTCCTCGGGACAGGGACTAAATAGCAATCAGCCCCAGCATTTT. It specifies CASSSSGQGLNSNQPQHF.

The rearrangement links TRBV7-8 to TRBJ1-2, with TRBD1 as a possible D gene (6 bases). Trimming pared 0 bases from V and 1 base from J, leaving 12 bases between. CDR3 size: 16 residues. Germline V gene sequence: CDR1 SGHVS, CDR2 FQNEAQ. The chain's CDR3 is CASSLAPRGVNYGYTF. As DNA, the CDR3 is TGTGCCAGCAGCTTAGCCCCCAGGGGAGTTAACTATGGCTACACCTTC.

The chain couples TRBV28 to TRBJ1-2; no clear D. Trimming removed 8 bases at V and 5 bases at J, with 12 bases between. Germline values: CDR1 MDHEN, CDR2 SYDVKM. The CDR3 covers 12 residues. CDR3 loop: CASGRRNYGYTF. The CDR3 DNA reads TGTGCCAGCGGTCGCAGGAATTATGGCTACACCTTC.

The gene calls are TRBV5-5 and TRBJ2-5; D may be TRBD2 (5 bases). V was clipped by 4 bases and J by 5 bases, with 18 bases between them. Germline loops: CDR1 SGHKS, CDR2 YYEKEE (reference sequence). The CDR3 is made up of 15 amino acids. The CDR3 reads CASSPGSPRRETQYF. The DNA for the CDR3 is TGTGCCAGCAGCCCCGGGTCCCCGAGGAGGGAGACCCAGTACTTC.

V gene TRBV28 combines with J gene TRBJ2-1; 11 nucleotides match TRBD2. From germline, CDR1 is MDHEN and CDR2 SYDVKM. The CDR3 has 17 residues. Trimming took 4 bases from V and 1 from J; bases not matched to a gene: 6. The CDR3 sequence: CASSSGTSGLSYNEQFF. CDR3 in DNA: TGTGCCAGCAGTTCCGGGACTAGCGGTTTATCCTACAATGAGCAGTTCTTC. Variable domain in full (rest from reference TRBV28 and TRBJ2-1): DVKVTQSSRYLVKRTGEKVFLECVQDMDHENMFWYRQDPGLGLRLIYFSYDVKMKEKGDIPEGYSVSREKKERFSLILESASTNQTSMYLCASSSGTSGLSYNEQFFGPGTRLTVL.

The rearrangement joins TRBV6-5 to TRBJ1-1; perhaps TRBD1 as D (5 bases). This CDR3 is built from 15 residues. V was clipped by 2 bases and J by 3 bases, with 13 bases between them. Germline CDR1 reads MNHEY; CDR2 reads SVGAGI. The CDR3 is CASSYTSRGDTEAFF. The CDR3 coding sequence is TGTGCCAGCAGTTACACCTCTCGGGGGGACACTGAAGCTTTCTTT.

This chain uses TRBV30 with TRBJ2-3, with D perhaps matching TRBD1 (5 bases). CDR1 is GTSNPN and CDR2 is SVGIG in the germline V gene (reference sequence). Trimming stripped 2 bases from V and 3 bases from J, with 6 bases between. The length of the CDR3 is 12 residues. The CDR3, as DNA: TGTGCCTGGAGTAGGGGAACAGATACGCAGTATTTT. Protein sequence: CAWSRGTDTQYF.

This chain joins TRBV14 and TRBJ2-5; D gene ambiguous. The CDR3 runs to 13 residues. CDR1 and CDR2 (germline): SGHDN, FVKESK. V was clipped by 1 base and J by 7 bases, with 10 bases between them. The CDR3 region is CASSQAPSGTQYF. The CDR3, as DNA: TGTGCCAGCAGCCAAGCTCCCTCGGGGACCCAGTACTTC.

The J gene is TRBJ2-7, the V gene TRBV5-1, with 10 positions matching TRBD1. The V and J ends lost 2 bases and 5 bases, in that order; junction bases with no gene match: 10. The CDR3 loop spans 16 amino acids. Germline loops: CDR1 SGHRS, CDR2 YFSETQ. CDR3 sequence: CASSFRTGGPFNEQYF. The CDR3 DNA sequence: TGCGCCAGCAGCTTTAGGACAGGGGGACCTTTTAACGAGCAGTACTTC.

CDR3 coding DNA: TGTGCCAGCAGTGAAAGGTCAGGGCACCCCCAGCCCCAGCATTTT. It is translated as CASSERSGHPQPQHF. The chain joins TRBV6-1 to TRBJ1-5; D possibly corresponds to TRBD1 (5 bases). V gave up 2 bases and J gave up 7 bases, with 15 bases separating them. CDR1 is MNHNS, CDR2 SASEGT, per germline. This CDR3 has 15 amino acids.

The CDR3 loop reads CASSLQQGEKLFF. CDR3 coding DNA: TGTGCCAGCAGCCTCCAACAGGGGGAAAAACTGTTTTTT. The chain employs TRBV6-1 and TRBJ1-4, with 7 bases identical to TRBD1. CDR3 length equals 13 residues. Germline CDR1 MNHNS, CDR2 SASEGT. V shed 6 bases, J shed 8 bases, and the junction held 6 bases outside the gene matches.

The chain joins TRBV2 to TRBJ1-2; TRBD1 aligns across 8 bases. CDR3 length equals 13 residues. J was trimmed by 8 bases and V by 5 bases; bases with no gene match: 7. CDR1 and CDR2 (germline): SNHLY, FYNNEI. CDR3 DNA: TGTGCCAGCAGTAAGGGACAGGAGTACGGCTACACCTTC. This codes for CASSKGQEYGYTF.